The source of this TCR beta chain is a study of T cell changes during pregnancy in multiple sclerosis (dated by TCRdb to the late 2010s). Broadly, across the study: Changes in the T cell repertoire over the course of pregnancy were examined in this study in women with multiple sclerosis.

Trimming at the junction amounts to 8 bases on V and 2 bases on J, and the germline ends lie 19 bases apart. Its CDR3 holds 15 amino acids, cysteine through phenylalanine. Only the CDR3 portion is preserved as DNA: 45 bases, with reading frame beginning at the first base. From a lookup of the germline V gene, CDR1 and CDR2 are MNHNS and SASEGT. A remark on this clone: Its cognate antigen has yet to be identified. Base qualities were left out, and no much larger clone turns up one base away.

Library prep was done by the immunoSEQ multiplex PCR assay. In TCRdb, the immuneACCESS table is reduced to in-frame sequences with V and J assigned. These tables do not hold every clone; where another copy was compared, an unresolved V gene accounts for under half, and the others remain unexplained. The sample data list roughly 23,000 clones, and 86% of these were observed just once. In total, the top ten clones hold more than 0.95% of the sample. The material was CD4+ T cells from peripheral blood mononuclear cells, obtained in the first trimester of pregnancy. The sequence was obtained from a female donor in good health, enrolled as a control in a pregnancy study. The receptor chain draws on TRBV6-1 and TRBJ2-7; a tentative D match to TRBD1 spans 6 bases. The nucleotides read TGTGCCAGCGGCCTCTACGGGACAAACACCTACGAGCAGTACTTC. Its coded protein is CASGLYGTNTYEQYF.